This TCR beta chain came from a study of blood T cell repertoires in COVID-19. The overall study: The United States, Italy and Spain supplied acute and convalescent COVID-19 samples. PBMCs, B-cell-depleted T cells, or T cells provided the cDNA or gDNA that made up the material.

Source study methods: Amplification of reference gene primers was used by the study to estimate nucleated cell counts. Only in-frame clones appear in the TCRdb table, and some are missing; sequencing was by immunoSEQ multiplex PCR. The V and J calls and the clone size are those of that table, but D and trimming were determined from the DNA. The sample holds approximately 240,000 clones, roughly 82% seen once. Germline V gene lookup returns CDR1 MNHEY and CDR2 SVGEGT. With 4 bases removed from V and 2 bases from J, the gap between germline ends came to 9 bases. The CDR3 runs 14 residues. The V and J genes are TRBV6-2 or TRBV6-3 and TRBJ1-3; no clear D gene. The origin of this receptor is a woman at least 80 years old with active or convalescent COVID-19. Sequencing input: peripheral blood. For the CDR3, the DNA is TGTGCCAGCAGTTTGAGGAGAGCTGGAAACACCATATATTTT. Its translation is CASSLRRAGNTIYF.